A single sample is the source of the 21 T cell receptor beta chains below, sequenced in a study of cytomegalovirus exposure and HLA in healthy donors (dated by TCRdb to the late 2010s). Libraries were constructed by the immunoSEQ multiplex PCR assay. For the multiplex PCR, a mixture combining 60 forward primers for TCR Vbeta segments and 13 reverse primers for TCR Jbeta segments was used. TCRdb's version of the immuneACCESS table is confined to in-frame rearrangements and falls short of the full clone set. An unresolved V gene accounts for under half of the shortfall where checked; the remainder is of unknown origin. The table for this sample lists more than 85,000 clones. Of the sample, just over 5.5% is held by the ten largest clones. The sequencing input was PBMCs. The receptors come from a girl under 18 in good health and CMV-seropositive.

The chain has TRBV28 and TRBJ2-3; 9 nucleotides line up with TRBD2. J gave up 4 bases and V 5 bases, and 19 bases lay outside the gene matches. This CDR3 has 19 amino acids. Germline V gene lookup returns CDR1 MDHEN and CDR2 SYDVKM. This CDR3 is CASSPTQPFSGGGADTQYF. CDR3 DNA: TGTGCCAGCAGTCCCACCCAACCTTTTAGCGGGGGTGGCGCAGATACGCAGTATTTT. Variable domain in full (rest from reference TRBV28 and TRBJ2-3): DVKVTQSSRYLVKRTGEKVFLECVQDMDHENMFWYRQDPGLGLRLIYFSYDVKMKEKGDIPEGYSVSREKKERFSLILESASTNQTSMYLCASSPTQPFSGGGADTQYFGPGTRLTVL.

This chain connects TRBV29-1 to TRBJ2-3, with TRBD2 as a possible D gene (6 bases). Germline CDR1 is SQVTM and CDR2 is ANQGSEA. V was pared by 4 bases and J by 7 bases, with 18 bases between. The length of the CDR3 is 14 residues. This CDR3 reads CSVVSQGGRNTQYF. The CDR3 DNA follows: TGCAGCGTTGTATCCCAGGGAGGTCGAAATACGCAGTATTTT.

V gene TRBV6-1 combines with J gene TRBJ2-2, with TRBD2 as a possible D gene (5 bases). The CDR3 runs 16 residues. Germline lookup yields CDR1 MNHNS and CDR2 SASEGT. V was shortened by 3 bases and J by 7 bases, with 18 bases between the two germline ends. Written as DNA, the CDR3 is TGTGCCAGCAGTGATCAACCTACACTCGCGGGCGGGGAGCTGTTTTTT. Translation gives CASSDQPTLAGGELFF.

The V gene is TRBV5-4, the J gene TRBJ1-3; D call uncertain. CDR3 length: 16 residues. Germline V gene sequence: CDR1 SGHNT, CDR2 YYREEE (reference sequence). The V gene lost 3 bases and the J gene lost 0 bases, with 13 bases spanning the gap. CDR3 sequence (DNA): TGTGCCAGCAGCTCATCCGGGTCCTACTCTGGAAACACCATATATTTT. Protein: CASSSSGSYSGNTIYF. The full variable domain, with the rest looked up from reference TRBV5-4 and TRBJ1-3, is ETGVTQSPTHLIKTRGQQVTLRCSSQSGHNTVSWYQQALGQGPQFIFQYYREEENGRGNFPPRFSGLQFPNYSSELNVNALELDDSALYLCASSSSGSYSGNTIYFGEGSWLTVV.

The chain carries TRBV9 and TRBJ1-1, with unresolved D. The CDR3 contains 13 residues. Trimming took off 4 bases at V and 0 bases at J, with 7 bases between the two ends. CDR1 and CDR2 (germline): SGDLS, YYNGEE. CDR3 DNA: TGTGCCAGCAGCCCTTACATGAACACTGAAGCTTTCTTT. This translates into CASSPYMNTEAFF.

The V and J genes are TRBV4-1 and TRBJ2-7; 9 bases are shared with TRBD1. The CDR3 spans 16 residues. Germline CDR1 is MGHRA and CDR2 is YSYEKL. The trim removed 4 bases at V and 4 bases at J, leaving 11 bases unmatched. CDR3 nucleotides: TGCGCCAGCAGCCCTTCTGGGACAGGGAGCATGTACGAGCAGTACTTC. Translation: CASSPSGTGSMYEQYF.

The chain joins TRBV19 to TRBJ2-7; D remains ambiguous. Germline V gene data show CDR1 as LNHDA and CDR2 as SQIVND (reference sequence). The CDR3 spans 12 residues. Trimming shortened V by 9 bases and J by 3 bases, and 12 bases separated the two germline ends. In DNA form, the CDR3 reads TGTGCCAGGACCGTAAGGAGCTACGAGCAGTACTTC. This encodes CARTVRSYEQYF.

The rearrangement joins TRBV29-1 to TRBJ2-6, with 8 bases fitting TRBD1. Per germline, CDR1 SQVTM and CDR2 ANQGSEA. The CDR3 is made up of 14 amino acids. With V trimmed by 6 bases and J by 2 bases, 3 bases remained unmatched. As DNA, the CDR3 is TGCAGCGTCCTCAGGGGGCCTGGGGCCAACGTCCTGACTTTC. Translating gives CSVLRGPGANVLTF.

The CDR3 DNA follows: TGTGCCAGCAGCTTAGTTCGGGGACAGGAGACCCAGTACTTC. Amino acids: CASSLVRGQETQYF. The rearrangement links TRBV7-2 to TRBJ2-5; TRBD1 matches at 7 bases. Trimming took 1 base from V and 5 from J; bases not matched to a gene: 4. The CDR3 totals 14 residues. The germline V gene encodes CDR1 SGHTA and CDR2 FQGNSA.

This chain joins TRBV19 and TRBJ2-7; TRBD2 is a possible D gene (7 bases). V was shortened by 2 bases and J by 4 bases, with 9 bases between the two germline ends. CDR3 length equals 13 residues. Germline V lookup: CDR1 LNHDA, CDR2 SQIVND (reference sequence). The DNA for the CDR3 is TGTGCCAGTAGTATAAAGGGGGGGTACGAGCAGTACTTC. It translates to CASSIKGGYEQYF.

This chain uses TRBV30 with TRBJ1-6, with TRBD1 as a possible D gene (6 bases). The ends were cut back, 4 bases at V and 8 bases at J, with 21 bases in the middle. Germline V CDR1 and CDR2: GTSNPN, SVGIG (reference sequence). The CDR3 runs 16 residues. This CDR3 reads CAWTWWGGREDSPLHF. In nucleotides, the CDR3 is TGTGCCTGGACCTGGTGGGGGGGCAGGGAAGATTCACCCCTCCACTTT.

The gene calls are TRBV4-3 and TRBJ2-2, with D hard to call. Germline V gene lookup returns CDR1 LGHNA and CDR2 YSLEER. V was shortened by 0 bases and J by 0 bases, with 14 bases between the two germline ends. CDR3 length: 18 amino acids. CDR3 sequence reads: CASSQDIFSQSNTGELFF. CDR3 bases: TGCGCCAGCAGCCAAGACATTTTCTCACAGTCGAACACCGGGGAGCTGTTTTTT.

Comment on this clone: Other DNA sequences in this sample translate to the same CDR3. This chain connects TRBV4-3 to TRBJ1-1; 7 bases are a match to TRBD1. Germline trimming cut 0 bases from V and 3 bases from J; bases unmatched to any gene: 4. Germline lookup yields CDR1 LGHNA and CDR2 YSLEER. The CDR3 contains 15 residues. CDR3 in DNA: TGCGCCAGCAGCCAAGATGGCCAGGGGGACACTGAAGCTTTCTTT. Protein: CASSQDGQGDTEAFF.

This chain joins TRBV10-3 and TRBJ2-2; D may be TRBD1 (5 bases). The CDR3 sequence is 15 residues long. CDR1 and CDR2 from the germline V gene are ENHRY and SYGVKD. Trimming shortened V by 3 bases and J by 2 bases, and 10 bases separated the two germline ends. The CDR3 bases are TGTGCCATCAGTGACAGCAGGACAAACACCGGGGAGCTGTTTTTT. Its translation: CAISDSRTNTGELFF.

This CDR3 reads CASLEGAKNIQYF. In nucleotides, the CDR3 is TGTGCCAGCTTGGAGGGGGCCAAAAACATTCAGTACTTC. The rearrangement uses TRBV6-1 and TRBJ2-4; possibly TRBD2 for D (6 bases). This CDR3 is 13 amino acids long. V shed 8 bases and J shed 1 base, with 9 bases lying between them. CDR1 is MNHNS and CDR2 is SASEGT in the germline V gene.

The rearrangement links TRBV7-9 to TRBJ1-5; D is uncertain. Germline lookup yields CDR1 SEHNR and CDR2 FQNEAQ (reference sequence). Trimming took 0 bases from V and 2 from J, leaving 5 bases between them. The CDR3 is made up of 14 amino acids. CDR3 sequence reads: CASSLAGGNQPQHF. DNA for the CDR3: TGTGCCAGCAGCTTAGCAGGAGGCAATCAGCCCCAGCATTTT.

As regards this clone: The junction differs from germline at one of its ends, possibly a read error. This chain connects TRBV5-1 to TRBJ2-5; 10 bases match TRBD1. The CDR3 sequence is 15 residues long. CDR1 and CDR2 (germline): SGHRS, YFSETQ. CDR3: CAGSGRDRGGETQYF. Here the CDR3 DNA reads TGCGCCGGCAGCGGCCGGGACAGGGGCGGAGAGACCCAGTACTTC.

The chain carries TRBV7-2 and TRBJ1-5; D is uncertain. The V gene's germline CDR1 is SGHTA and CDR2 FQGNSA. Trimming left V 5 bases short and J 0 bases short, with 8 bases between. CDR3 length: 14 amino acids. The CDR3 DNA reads TGTGCCAGCAGCCCCACCTATAGCAATCAGCCCCAGCATTTT. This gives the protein CASSPTYSNQPQHF.

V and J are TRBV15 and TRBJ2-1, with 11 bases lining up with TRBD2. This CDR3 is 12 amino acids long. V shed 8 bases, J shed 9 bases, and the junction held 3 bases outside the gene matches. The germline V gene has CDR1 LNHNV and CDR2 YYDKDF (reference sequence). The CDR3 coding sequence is TGTGCCACCCAACTAGCGGGGGTTGAGCAGTTCTTC. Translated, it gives CATQLAGVEQFF. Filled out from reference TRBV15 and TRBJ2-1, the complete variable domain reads DAMVIQNPRYQVTQFGKPVTLSCSQTLNHNVMYWYQQKSSQAPKLLFHYYDKDFNNEADTPDNFQSRRPNTSFCFLDIRSPGLGDTAMYLCATQLAGVEQFFGPGTRLTVL.

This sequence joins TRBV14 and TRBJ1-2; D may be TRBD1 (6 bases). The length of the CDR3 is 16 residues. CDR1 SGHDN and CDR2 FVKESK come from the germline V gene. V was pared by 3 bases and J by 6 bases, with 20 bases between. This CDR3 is CASSQYTDSSFDGYTF. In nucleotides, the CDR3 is TGTGCCAGCAGCCAGTACACGGACAGCAGTTTCGATGGCTACACCTTC.

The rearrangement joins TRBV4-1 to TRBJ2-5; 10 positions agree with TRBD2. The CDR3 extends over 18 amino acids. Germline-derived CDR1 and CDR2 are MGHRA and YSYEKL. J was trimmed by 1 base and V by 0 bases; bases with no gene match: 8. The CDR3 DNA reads TGCGCCAGCAGCCAAGATTCAGGAAGCGGGGGGGTCCAAGAGACCCAGTACTTC. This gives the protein CASSQDSGSGGVQETQYF.